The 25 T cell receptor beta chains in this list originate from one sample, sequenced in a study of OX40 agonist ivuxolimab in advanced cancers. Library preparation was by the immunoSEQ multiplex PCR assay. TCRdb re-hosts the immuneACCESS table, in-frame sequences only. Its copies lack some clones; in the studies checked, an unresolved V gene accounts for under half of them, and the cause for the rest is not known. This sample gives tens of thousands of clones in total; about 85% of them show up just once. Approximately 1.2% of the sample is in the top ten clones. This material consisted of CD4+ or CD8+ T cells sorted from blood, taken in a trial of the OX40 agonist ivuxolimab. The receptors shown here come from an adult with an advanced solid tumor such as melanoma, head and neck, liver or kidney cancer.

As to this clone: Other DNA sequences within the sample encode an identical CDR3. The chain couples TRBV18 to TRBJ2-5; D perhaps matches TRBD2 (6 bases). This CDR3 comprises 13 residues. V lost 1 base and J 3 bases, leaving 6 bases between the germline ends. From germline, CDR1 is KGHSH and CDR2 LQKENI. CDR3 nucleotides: TGTGCCAGCTCACCACGCGGGGAAGAGACCCAGTACTTC. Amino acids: CASSPRGEETQYF.

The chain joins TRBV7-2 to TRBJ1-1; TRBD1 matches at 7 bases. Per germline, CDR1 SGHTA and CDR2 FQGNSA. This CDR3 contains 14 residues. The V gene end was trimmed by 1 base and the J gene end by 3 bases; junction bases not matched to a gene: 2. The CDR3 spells CASSLGQGHTEAFF. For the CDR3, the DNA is TGTGCCAGCAGCTTAGGACAGGGACACACTGAAGCTTTCTTT.

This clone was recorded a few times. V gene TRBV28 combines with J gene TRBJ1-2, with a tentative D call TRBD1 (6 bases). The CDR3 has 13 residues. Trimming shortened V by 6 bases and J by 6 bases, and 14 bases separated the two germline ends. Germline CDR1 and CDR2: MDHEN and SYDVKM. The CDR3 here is CASSRTGTDGYTF. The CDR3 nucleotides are TGTGCCAGCAGCCGAACAGGGACCGATGGCTACACCTTC.

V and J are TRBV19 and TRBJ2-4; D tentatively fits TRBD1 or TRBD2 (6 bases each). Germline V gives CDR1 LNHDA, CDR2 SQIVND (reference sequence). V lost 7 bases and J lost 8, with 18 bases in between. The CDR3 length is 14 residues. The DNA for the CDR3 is TGTGCCAGTACCTCCATAGCGAGGGGGGACATTCAGTACTTC. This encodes CASTSIARGDIQYF. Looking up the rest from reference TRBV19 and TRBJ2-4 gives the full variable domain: DGGITQSPKYLFRKEGQNVTLSCEQNLNHDAMYWYRQDPGQGLRLIYYSQIVNDFQKGDIAEGYSVSREKKESFPLTVTSAQKNPTAFYLCASTSIARGDIQYFGAGTRLSVL.

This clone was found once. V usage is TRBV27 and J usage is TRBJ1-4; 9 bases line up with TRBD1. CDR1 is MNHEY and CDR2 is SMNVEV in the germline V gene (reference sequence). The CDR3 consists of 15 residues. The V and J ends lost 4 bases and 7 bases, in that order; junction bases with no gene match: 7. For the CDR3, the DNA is TGTGCCAGCAGTTCCACCGGGACAGGGAGTGAAAAACTGTTTTTT. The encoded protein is CASSSTGTGSEKLFF.

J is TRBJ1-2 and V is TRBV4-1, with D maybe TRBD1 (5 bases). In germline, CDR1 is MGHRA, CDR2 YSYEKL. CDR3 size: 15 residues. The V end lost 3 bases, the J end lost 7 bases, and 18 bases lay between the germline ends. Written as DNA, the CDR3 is TGCGCCAGCAGCCAGCCCGACTCCCCGGGGGGTGGCTACACCTTC. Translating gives CASSQPDSPGGGYTF.

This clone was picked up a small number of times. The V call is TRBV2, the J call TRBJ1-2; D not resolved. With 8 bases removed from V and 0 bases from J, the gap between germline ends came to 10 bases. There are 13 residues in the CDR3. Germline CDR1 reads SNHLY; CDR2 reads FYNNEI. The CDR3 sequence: CASGQTTNYGYTF. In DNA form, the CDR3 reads TGTGCCAGCGGCCAGACGACTAACTATGGCTACACCTTC.

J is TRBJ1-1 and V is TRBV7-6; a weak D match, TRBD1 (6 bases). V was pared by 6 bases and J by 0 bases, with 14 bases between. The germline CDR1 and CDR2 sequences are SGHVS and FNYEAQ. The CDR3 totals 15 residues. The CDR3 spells CASSLGGRMNTEAFF. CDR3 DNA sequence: TGTGCCAGCAGTCTAGGGGGTCGCATGAACACTGAAGCTTTCTTT.

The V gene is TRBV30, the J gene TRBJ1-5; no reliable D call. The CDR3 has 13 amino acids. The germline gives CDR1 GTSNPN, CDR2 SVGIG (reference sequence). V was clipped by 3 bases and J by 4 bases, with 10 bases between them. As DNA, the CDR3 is TGTGCCTGGAGGGACGGGCGGAATCAGCCCCAGCATTTT. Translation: CAWRDGRNQPQHF. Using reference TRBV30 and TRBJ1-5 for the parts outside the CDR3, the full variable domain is SQTIHQWPATLVQPVGSPLSLECTVEGTSNPNLYWYRQAAGRGLQLLFYSVGIGQISSEVPQNLSASRPQDRQFILSSKKLLLSDSGFYLCAWRDGRNQPQHFGDGTRLSIL.

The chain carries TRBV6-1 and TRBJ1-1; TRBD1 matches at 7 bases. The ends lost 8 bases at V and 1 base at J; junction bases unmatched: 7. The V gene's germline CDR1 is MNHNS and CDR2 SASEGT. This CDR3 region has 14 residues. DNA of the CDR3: TGTGCCAGCGTACGCAGGGGGGGGAACACTGAAGCTTTCTTT. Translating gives CASVRRGGNTEAFF.

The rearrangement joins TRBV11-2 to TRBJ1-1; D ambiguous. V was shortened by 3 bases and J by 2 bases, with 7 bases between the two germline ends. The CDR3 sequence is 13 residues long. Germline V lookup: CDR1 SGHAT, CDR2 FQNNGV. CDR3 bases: TGTGCCAGCAGCTTGGGAATTAACACTGAAGCTTTCTTT. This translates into CASSLGINTEAFF.

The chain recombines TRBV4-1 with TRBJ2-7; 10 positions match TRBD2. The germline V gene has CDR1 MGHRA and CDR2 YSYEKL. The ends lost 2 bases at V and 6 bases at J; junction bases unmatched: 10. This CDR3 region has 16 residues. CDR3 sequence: CASSQTRLAGVGEQYF. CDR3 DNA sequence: TGCGCCAGCAGCCAAACGCGGCTAGCGGGAGTTGGCGAGCAGTACTTC.

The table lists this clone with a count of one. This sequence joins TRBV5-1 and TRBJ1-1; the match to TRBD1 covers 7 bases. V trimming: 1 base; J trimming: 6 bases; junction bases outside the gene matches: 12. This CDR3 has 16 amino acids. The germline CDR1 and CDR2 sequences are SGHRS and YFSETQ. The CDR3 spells CASSLLRQGKDPEAFF. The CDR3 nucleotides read TGCGCCAGCAGCTTGCTACGACAGGGAAAAGACCCTGAAGCTTTCTTT.

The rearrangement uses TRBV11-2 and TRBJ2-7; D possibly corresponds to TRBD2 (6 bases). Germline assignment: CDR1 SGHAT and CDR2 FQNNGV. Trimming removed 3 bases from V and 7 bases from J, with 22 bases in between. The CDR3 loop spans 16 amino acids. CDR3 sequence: CASSLDRWRDHLEQYF. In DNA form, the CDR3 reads TGTGCCAGCAGCTTGGATCGCTGGCGGGACCATTTGGAGCAGTACTTC.

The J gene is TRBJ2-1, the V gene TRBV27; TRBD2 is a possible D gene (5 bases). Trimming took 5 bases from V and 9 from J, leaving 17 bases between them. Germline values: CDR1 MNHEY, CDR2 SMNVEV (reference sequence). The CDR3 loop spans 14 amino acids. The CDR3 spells CASSGGPLAIEQFF. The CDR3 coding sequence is TGTGCCAGCAGTGGCGGGCCCCTCGCTATTGAGCAGTTCTTC.

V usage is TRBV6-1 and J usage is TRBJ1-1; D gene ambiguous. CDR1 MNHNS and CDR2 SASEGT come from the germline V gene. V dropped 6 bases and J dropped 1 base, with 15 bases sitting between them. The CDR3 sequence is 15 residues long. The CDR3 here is CASSLPDGRNTEAFF. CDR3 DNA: TGTGCCAGCAGCCTCCCGGATGGAAGGAACACTGAAGCTTTCTTT.

The CDR3 DNA reads TGTGCCAGCAGAGGGTGGCAGTCCTACGAGCAGTACTTC. Translating gives CASRGWQSYEQYF. V and J are TRBV6-1 and TRBJ2-7; D is ambiguous. There are 13 residues in the CDR3. V dropped 6 bases and J dropped 1 base, with 10 bases sitting between them. The V gene's germline CDR1 is MNHNS and CDR2 SASEGT.

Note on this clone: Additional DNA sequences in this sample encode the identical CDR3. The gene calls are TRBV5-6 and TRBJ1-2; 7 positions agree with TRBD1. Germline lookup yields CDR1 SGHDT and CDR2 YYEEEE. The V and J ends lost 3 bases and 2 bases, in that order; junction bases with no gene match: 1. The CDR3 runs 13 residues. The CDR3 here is CASSSGQNYGYTF. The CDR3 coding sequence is TGTGCCAGCAGCTCGGGACAGAACTATGGCTACACCTTC. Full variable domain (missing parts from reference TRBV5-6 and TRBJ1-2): DAGVTQSPTHLIKTRGQQVTLRCSPKSGHDTVSWYQQALGQGPQFIFQYYEEEERQRGNFPDRFSGHQFPNYSSELNVNALLLGDSALYLCASSSGQNYGYTFGSGTRLTVV.

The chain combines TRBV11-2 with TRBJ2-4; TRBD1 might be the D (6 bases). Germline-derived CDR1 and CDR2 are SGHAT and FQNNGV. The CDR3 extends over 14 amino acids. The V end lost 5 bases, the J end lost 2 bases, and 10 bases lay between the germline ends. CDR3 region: CASSQGNSKNIQYF. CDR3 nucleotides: TGTGCCAGCAGCCAGGGGAATTCCAAAAACATTCAGTACTTC.

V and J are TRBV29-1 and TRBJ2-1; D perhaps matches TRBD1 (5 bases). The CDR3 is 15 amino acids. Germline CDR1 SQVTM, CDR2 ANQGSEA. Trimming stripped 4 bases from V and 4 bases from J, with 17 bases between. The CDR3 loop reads CSVGAGFDPYNEQFF. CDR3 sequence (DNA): TGCAGCGTTGGGGCAGGGTTTGATCCGTACAATGAGCAGTTCTTC.

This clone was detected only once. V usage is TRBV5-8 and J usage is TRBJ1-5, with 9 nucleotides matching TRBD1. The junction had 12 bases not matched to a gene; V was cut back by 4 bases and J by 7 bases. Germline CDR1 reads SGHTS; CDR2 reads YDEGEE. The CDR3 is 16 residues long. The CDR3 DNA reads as TGTGCCAGCAGCCGCAAGACTGGACAGGGGACACAGCCCCAGCATTTT. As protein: CASSRKTGQGTQPQHF.

The CDR3 coding sequence is TGTGCCAGCAGCTTAGCCCAGTTCTCCTACGAGCAGTACTTC. It encodes CASSLAQFSYEQYF. The V gene is TRBV11-1, the J gene TRBJ2-7; D gene ambiguous. This CDR3 is 14 amino acids long. V was shortened by 0 bases and J by 0 bases, with 6 bases between the two germline ends. Germline V CDR1 and CDR2: SGHAT, FQDESV (reference sequence).

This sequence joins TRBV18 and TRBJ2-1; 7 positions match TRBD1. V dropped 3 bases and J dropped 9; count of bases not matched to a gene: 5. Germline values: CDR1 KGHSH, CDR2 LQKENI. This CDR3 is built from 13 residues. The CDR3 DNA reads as TGTGCCAGCTCACCGACAGGGTTCAGTGAGCAGTTCTTC. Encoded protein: CASSPTGFSEQFF.

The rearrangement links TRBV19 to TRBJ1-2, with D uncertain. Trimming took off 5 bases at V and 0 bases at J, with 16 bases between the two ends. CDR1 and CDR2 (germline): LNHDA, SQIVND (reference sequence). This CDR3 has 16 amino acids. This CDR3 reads CASSPARVHPNYGYTF. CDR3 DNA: TGTGCCAGTAGTCCCGCCCGGGTCCATCCTAACTATGGCTACACCTTC.

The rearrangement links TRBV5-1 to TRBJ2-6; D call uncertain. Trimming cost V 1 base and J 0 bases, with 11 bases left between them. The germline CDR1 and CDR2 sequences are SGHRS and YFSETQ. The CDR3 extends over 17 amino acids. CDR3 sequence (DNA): TGCGCCAGCAGCTTGTATAGGGCTAACTCTGGGGCCAACGTCCTGACTTTC. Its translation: CASSLYRANSGANVLTF. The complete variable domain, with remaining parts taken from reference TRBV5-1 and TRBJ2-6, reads KAGVTQTPRYLIKTRGQQVTLSCSPISGHRSVSWYQQTPGQGLQFLFEYFSETQRNKGNFPGRFSGRQFSNSRSEMNVSTLELGDSALYLCASSLYRANSGANVLTFGAGSRLTVL.